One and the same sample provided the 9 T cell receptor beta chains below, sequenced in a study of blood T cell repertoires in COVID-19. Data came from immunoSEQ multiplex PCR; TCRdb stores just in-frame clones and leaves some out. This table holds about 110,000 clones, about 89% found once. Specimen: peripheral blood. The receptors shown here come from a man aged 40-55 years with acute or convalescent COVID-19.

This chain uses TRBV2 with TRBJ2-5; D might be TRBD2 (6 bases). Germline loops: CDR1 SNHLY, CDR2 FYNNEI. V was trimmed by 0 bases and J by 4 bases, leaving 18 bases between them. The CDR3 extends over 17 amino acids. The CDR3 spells CASSEALGPGSAETQYF. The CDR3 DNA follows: TGTGCCAGCAGTGAAGCGTTAGGGCCCGGGAGCGCAGAGACCCAGTACTTC.

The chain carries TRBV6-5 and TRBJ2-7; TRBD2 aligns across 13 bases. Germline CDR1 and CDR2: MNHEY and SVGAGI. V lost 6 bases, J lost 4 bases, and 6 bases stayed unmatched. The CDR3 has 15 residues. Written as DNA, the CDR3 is TGTGCCAGCAGCGCCGAGACTAGCGGGAGGTACGAGCAGTACTTC. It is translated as CASSAETSGRYEQYF.

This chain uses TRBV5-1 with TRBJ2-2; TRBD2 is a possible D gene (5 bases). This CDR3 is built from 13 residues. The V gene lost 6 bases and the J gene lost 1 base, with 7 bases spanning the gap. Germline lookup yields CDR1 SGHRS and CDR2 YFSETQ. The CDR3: CASMDLNTGELFF. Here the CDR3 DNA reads TGCGCCAGCATGGACTTGAACACCGGGGAGCTGTTTTTT.

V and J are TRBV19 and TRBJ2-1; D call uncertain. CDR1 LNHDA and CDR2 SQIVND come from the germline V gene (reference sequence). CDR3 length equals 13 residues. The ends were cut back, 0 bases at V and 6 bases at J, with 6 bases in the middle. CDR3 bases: TGTGCCAGTAGTATAGACTACCTCAATGAGCAGTTCTTC. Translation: CASSIDYLNEQFF.

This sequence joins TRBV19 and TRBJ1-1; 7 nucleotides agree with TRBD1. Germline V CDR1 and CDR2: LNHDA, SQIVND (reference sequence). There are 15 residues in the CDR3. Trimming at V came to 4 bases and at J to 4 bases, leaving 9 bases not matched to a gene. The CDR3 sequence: CASSSRDRSSTEAFF. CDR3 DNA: TGTGCCAGTAGTAGCCGGGACAGATCTTCCACTGAAGCTTTCTTT.

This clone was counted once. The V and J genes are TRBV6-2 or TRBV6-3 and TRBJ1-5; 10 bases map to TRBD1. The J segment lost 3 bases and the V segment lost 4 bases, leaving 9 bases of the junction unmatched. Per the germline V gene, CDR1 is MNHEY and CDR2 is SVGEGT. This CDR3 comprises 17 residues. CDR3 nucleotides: TGTGCCAGCAGTTTGGGCTCGACAGGGGGCGACAATCAGCCCCAGCATTTT. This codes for CASSLGSTGGDNQPQHF.

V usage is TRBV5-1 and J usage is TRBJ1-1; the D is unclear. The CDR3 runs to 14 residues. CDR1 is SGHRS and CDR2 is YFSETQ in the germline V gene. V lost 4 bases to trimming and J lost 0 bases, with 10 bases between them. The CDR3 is CASSTTTMNTEAFF. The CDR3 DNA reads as TGCGCCAGCAGCACGACGACAATGAACACTGAAGCTTTCTTT.

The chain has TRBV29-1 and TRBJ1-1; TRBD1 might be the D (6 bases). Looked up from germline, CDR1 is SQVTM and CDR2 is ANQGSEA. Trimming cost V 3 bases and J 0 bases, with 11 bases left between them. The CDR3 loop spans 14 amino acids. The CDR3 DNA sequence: TGCAGCGTTGATAGAGGGACACTGAACACTGAAGCTTTCTTT. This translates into CSVDRGTLNTEAFF.

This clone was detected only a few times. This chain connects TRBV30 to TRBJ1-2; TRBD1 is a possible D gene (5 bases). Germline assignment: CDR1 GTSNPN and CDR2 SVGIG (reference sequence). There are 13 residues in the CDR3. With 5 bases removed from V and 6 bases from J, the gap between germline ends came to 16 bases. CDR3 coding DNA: TGTGCCTGGGTGACGGACAAGGCTAATGGCTACACCTTC. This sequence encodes CAWVTDKANGYTF. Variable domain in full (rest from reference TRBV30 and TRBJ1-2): SQTIHQWPATLVQPVGSPLSLECTVEGTSNPNLYWYRQAAGRGLQLLFYSVGIGQISSEVPQNLSASRPQDRQFILSSKKLLLSDSGFYLCAWVTDKANGYTFGSGTRLTVV.